Below, 21 T cell receptor beta chains from the same sample are listed, as sequenced in a study of T cell changes during pregnancy in multiple sclerosis (dated by TCRdb to between 2018 and 2020). Libraries were built with the immunoSEQ multiplex PCR assay. The clones in this table, taken by TCRdb from immuneACCESS, are in-frame only. Not every clone is retained; where verified, under half of the shortfall comes from an unresolved V gene, and the cause of the rest is unknown. Counted in this sample were around 130,000 clones; roughly 97% of them appeared once. The ten largest make up around 0.46% of the sample. The sample here was peripheral blood, taken after pregnancy. The receptors shown here come from a female donor with multiple sclerosis, enrolled in a pregnancy study.

This sequence joins TRBV30 and TRBJ2-6; 7 bases are shared with TRBD1. The germline gives CDR1 GTSNPN, CDR2 SVGIG (reference sequence). The CDR3 is made up of 14 amino acids. With 5 bases clipped from V and 3 bases from J, the junction kept 4 bases outside the gene matches. DNA of the CDR3: TGTGCCTGGGACAGGGAAAGTGGGGCCAACGTCCTGACTTTC. It translates to CAWDRESGANVLTF.

The CDR3 is CASSGKLISYEQYF. CDR3 nucleotide sequence: TGTGCCAGCAGTGGAAAACTGATATCCTACGAGCAGTACTTC. This chain connects TRBV2 to TRBJ2-7; D unclear. V was pared by 4 bases and J by 1 base, with 11 bases between. Germline V gives CDR1 SNHLY, CDR2 FYNNEI. There are 14 residues in the CDR3. The variable domain in full, completed from reference TRBV2 and TRBJ2-7, reads EPEVTQTPSHQVTQMGQEVILRCVPISNHLYFYWYRQILGQKVEFLVSFYNNEISEKSEIFDDQFSVERPDGSNFTLKIRSTKLEDSAMYFCASSGKLISYEQYFGPGTRLTVT.

This chain joins TRBV5-1 and TRBJ1-1, with 7 bases fitting TRBD1. V shed 0 bases, J shed 2 bases, and the junction held 7 bases outside the gene matches. This CDR3 comprises 16 residues. Germline V gene lookup returns CDR1 SGHRS and CDR2 YFSETQ. This CDR3 reads CASSLGRGALNTEAFF. In nucleotides, the CDR3 is TGCGCCAGCAGCTTGGGCAGGGGGGCACTTAACACTGAAGCTTTCTTT. The entire variable domain, with the rest obtained from reference TRBV5-1 and TRBJ1-1, is as follows: KAGVTQTPRYLIKTRGQQVTLSCSPISGHRSVSWYQQTPGQGLQFLFEYFSETQRNKGNFPGRFSGRQFSNSRSEMNVSTLELGDSALYLCASSLGRGALNTEAFFGQGTRLTVV.

The chain uses TRBV7-9 and TRBJ2-7; D possibly corresponds to TRBD2 (6 bases). The CDR3 covers 17 residues. CDR1 SEHNR and CDR2 FQNEAQ come from the germline V gene (reference sequence). The V end was cut by 4 bases, the J end by 0 bases, with 19 bases between. The CDR3, as DNA: TGTGCCAGCAGCTATCCACAACCGGGACTTAGCTCCTACGAGCAGTACTTC. Protein sequence: CASSYPQPGLSSYEQYF. Together with reference TRBV7-9 and TRBJ2-7, the CDR3 gives the full variable domain: DTGVSQNPRHKITKRGQNVTFRCDPISEHNRLYWYRQTLGQGPEFLTYFQNEAQLEKSRLLSDRFSAERPKGSFSTLEIQRTEQGDSAMYLCASSYPQPGLSSYEQYFGPGTRLTVT.

The rearrangement links TRBV28 to TRBJ2-1, with D perhaps matching TRBD2 (5 bases). This CDR3 region has 15 residues. V gave up 7 bases and J gave up 1 base, with 14 bases separating them. CDR1 and CDR2 from the germline V gene are MDHEN and SYDVKM. In DNA, the CDR3 is TGTGCCAGCACCAACGGGGTAGGGTCCTACAATGAGCAGTTCTTC. It encodes CASTNGVGSYNEQFF.

A single count supports this clone. The chain couples TRBV2 to TRBJ1-5; 7 positions match TRBD1. Germline CDR1 and CDR2: SNHLY and FYNNEI. The CDR3 contains 15 residues. The ends lost 7 bases at V and 3 bases at J; junction bases unmatched: 9. Here the CDR3 reads CASKLVRGTNQPQHF. In nucleotides, the CDR3 is TGTGCCAGCAAATTAGTCAGGGGGACCAATCAGCCCCAGCATTTT.

V gene TRBV5-3 combines with J gene TRBJ2-5, with no clear D. TRBV5-3 is marked as an open reading frame, function uncertain. V was cut by 0 bases and J by 5 bases, with 14 bases left in between. The CDR3 runs to 15 residues. The CDR3 bases are TGTGCCAGAAGCTTGGAGGTGGGCTTAGGTGAGACCCAGTACTTC. Encoded protein: CARSLEVGLGETQYF.

The chain recombines TRBV28 with TRBJ2-7; TRBD2 matches 9 bases. CDR1 is MDHEN, CDR2 SYDVKM, per germline. The V gene end was trimmed by 4 bases and the J gene end by 4 bases; junction bases not matched to a gene: 11. CDR3 length equals 16 residues. CDR3 nucleotides: TGTGCCAGCAGTTCCTTAGCGGGAGAGTTCGTTTACGAGCAGTACTTC. As protein: CASSSLAGEFVYEQYF.

The chain uses TRBV27 and TRBJ2-3, with a possible D match to TRBD2 (6 bases). Per germline, CDR1 MNHEY and CDR2 SMNVEV (reference sequence). Trimming shortened V by 5 bases and J by 1 base, and 13 bases separated the two germline ends. The CDR3 loop spans 15 amino acids. The CDR3 protein is CASSPEGHGTDTQYF. CDR3 sequence (DNA): TGTGCCAGCAGTCCGGAGGGCCACGGCACAGATACGCAGTATTTT.

The chain carries TRBV5-4 and TRBJ1-1; D not resolved. Germline assignment: CDR1 SGHNT and CDR2 YYREEE (reference sequence). The V end was cut by 0 bases, the J end by 1 base, with 4 bases between. This CDR3 spans 13 amino acids. In DNA, the CDR3 is TGTGCCAGCAGCTTGGGTCGGAACACTGAAGCTTTCTTT. Its translation: CASSLGRNTEAFF.

The V call is TRBV6-1, the J call TRBJ2-7, with D possibly being TRBD1 (6 bases). V was clipped by 6 bases and J by 4 bases, with 10 bases between them. In germline, CDR1 is MNHNS, CDR2 SASEGT. This CDR3 has 12 amino acids. The CDR3 DNA is TGTGCCAGCAGCACAGGGAAATACGAGCAGTACTTC. This gives the protein CASSTGKYEQYF.

This clone has only one observation. The chain couples TRBV19 to TRBJ2-7; 8 bases align to TRBD2. Unmatched junction bases numbered 7, after V lost 3 bases and J lost 3 bases. This CDR3 region has 15 residues. Germline assignment: CDR1 LNHDA and CDR2 SQIVND (reference sequence). This chain's CDR3 is CASSITFSGNYEQYF. CDR3 in DNA: TGTGCCAGTAGTATCACCTTTAGCGGGAACTACGAGCAGTACTTC.

J is TRBJ2-3 and V is TRBV15, with a possible D match to TRBD1 (5 bases). Germline V gives CDR1 LNHNV, CDR2 YYDKDF (reference sequence). This CDR3 contains 15 residues. V gave up 0 bases and J gave up 4 bases, with 11 bases separating them. The CDR3, as DNA: TGTGCCACCAGCAGAGACCGACCAGGGTCAGATACGCAGTATTTT. It specifies CATSRDRPGSDTQYF.

In its sample, this clone was seen once. The V gene is TRBV4-2, the J gene TRBJ2-1, with a possible D match to TRBD2 (6 bases). CDR1 LGHNA and CDR2 YNFKEQ come from the germline V gene. This CDR3 has 13 residues. Trimming pared 8 bases from V and 8 bases from J, leaving 16 bases between. The CDR3 region is CASDTGDGDEQFF. In DNA, the CDR3 is TGTGCCAGCGACACGGGAGATGGGGATGAGCAGTTCTTC.

The chain uses TRBV5-1 and TRBJ2-1, with TRBD2 identical over 7 bases. Germline CDR1 SGHRS, CDR2 YFSETQ. V was pared by 3 bases and J by 9 bases, with 15 bases of the junction left unmatched. This CDR3 is built from 16 residues. CDR3 in amino acids: CASSWETGPGGGEQFF. The CDR3 DNA reads TGCGCCAGCAGCTGGGAGACGGGGCCGGGGGGTGGTGAGCAGTTCTTC.

The gene calls are TRBV11-2 and TRBJ2-1; the D gene is possibly TRBD2 (6 bases). Trimming left V 8 bases short and J 3 bases short, with 17 bases between. The CDR3 has 15 residues. Germline lookup yields CDR1 SGHAT and CDR2 FQNNGV. The CDR3 nucleotides are TGTGCCAGCCAAACGCAGGCGGGACGCTACAATGAGCAGTTCTTC. Protein sequence: CASQTQAGRYNEQFF.

This clone was seen just once. This chain joins TRBV28 and TRBJ1-5; tentative D call: TRBD1 (6 bases). The V end lost 7 bases, the J end lost 7 bases, and 14 bases lay between the germline ends. This CDR3 is built from 13 residues. Germline loops: CDR1 MDHEN, CDR2 SYDVKM. The CDR3 DNA follows: TGTGCCAGCAACCCGGACAGTATCCAGCCCCAGCATTTT. Amino acid sequence: CASNPDSIQPQHF.

V gene TRBV7-9 combines with J gene TRBJ2-7; possibly TRBD2 for D (5 bases). This CDR3 has 12 amino acids. V was trimmed by 10 bases and J by 0 bases, leaving 10 bases between them. In germline, CDR1 is SEHNR, CDR2 FQNEAQ (reference sequence). CDR3 nucleotides: TGTGCCATTCGGGCGGGCTCCTACGAGCAGTACTTC. Protein sequence: CAIRAGSYEQYF.

The genes are TRBV21-1 and TRBJ2-1; TRBD2, the D gene given by the table, was not confirmed from the DNA. TRBV21-1 has pseudogene status. The CDR3 covers 20 residues. The CDR3 loop is CASSTPGVRATSGGHNEQFF. The CDR3 coding sequence is TGTGCCAGCAGCACCCCAGGGGTGAGAGCGACTAGCGGGGGACACAATGAGCAGTTCTTC.

This chain joins TRBV6-1 and TRBJ1-3; D is possibly TRBD1 (6 bases). The germline CDR1 and CDR2 sequences are MNHNS and SASEGT. V lost 6 bases, J lost 0 bases, and 9 bases lay in between. The CDR3 contains 14 residues. CDR3 region: CASSGGASGNTIYF. The DNA for the CDR3 is TGTGCCAGCAGCGGGGGGGCCTCTGGAAACACCATATATTTT.

This rearrangement joins TRBV27 to TRBJ2-7; 10 positions agree with TRBD2. The CDR3 runs to 16 residues. Germline assignment: CDR1 MNHEY and CDR2 SMNVEV (reference sequence). With 2 bases clipped from V and 3 bases from J, the junction kept 7 bases outside the gene matches. CDR3 amino acids: CASSLTRTSGDYEQYF. The CDR3 DNA sequence: TGTGCCAGCAGTTTAACCCGGACTAGCGGAGACTACGAGCAGTACTTC.